This T cell receptor beta chain was captured in a study of T-cell memory formation after mild COVID-19. TCRdb re-derived calls from the 5' RACE reads in MiXCR, one entry per CDR3 protein. The sample lists more than 300,000 distinct CDR3 sequences, approximately 14% seen once, with roughly 21% in the top ten. Findings and limits, study-wide: Second-wave clones peaking on day 37 lacked confirmed SARS-CoV-2 specificity.

This clonotype was recorded a few times. Its target is unknown. Germline CDR1 SGHTA, CDR2 FQGTGA. There are 15 residues in the CDR3. With 8 bases clipped from V and 4 bases from J, the junction kept 11 bases outside the gene matches. The clonotype originates from a man aged 18 to 30 who had mild COVID-19 (a few samples of this study predate the infection). Cell type and time point are not known. The sequencing input was PBMCs or a T cell subset sorted from them (not recorded which). The gene calls are TRBV7-3 and TRBJ2-5; the match to TRBD2 covers 9 bases. In nucleotides, the CDR3 is TGTGCCAGCGCTACGGGGCGGGGGGGCCGAGAGACCCAGTACTTC. This codes for CASATGRGGRETQYF.